This TCR beta chain is from a study of T-cell reconstitution after alpha-beta-depleted transplantation in children. The CDR3 covers 16 residues. Trimming cost V 4 bases and J 1 base, with 17 bases left between them. Germline assignment: CDR1 SGHKS and CDR2 YYEKEE (reference sequence). On this clonotype itself: The target antigen is unknown.

Preparation of the TCRbeta library involved a method that used unique molecular identifiers. TCRdb passed the PCR reads through MiXCR, listing each CDR3 protein once. The data contain about 900,000 distinct CDR3 sequences, about 29% of them seen just once; the ten biggest clones take up 25% to 35%. Overall study findings and caveats: The study traced high day-60 TCRbeta diversity in some patients to surviving recipient T cells and thymic progenitors. After transplant, at about two months, alpha-beta T cells were reportedly derived from several hundred expanded graft clones. T-cell counts and diversity at one year following transplant were attributed mainly to newly produced T cells.

Sequencing was performed on PBMCs, mostly from graft donor cells, taken 360 days after TCRalphabeta/CD19-depleted stem cell transplant. This rearrangement joins TRBV5-5 to TRBJ1-2; D might be TRBD1 (6 bases). The clonotype originates from a boy under two years old who had a stem cell transplant for SCID, so the T cells may come from the graft donor. The CDR3 reads CASSTIQGVNNYGYTF. The CDR3, as DNA: TGTGCCAGCAGCACCATACAGGGAGTCAATAACTATGGCTACACCTTC.